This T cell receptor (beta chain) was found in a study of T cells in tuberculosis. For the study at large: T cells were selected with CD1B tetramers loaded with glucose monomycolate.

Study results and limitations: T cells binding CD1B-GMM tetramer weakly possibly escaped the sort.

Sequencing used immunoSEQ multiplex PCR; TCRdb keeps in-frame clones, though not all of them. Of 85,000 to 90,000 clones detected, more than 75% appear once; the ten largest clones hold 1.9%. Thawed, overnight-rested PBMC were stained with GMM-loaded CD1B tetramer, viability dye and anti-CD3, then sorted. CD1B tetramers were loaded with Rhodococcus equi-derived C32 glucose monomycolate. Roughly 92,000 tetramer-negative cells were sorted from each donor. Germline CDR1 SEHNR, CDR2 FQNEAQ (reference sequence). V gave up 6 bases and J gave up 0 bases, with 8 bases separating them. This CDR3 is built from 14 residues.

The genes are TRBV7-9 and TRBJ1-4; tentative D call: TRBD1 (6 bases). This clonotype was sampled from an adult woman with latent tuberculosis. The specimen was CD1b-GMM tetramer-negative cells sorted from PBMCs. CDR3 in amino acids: CASSYRATNEKLFF. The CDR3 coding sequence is TGTGCCAGCAGTTACAGGGCAACTAATGAAAAACTGTTTTTT.